This T cell receptor beta chain originates from a study of patients and donors after allogeneic stem cell transplantation. Germline V gene sequence: CDR1 SGDLS, CDR2 YYNGEE. The CDR3 is 15 residues long. Trimming pared 3 bases from V and 7 bases from J, leaving 19 bases between. TCRdb used MiXCR to reprocess the RT-PCR reads, holding one entry per CDR3 protein. The repertoire consists of roughly 250,000 distinct CDR3 sequences, with 13% to 15% occurring once and the leading ten covering 11%. This rearrangement joins TRBV9 to TRBJ1-1; the D gene is possibly TRBD1 (6 bases). Material: blood, either unsorted or a sorted T cell fraction (not recorded which). The TCR originated in a human donor who was either an allogeneic HSCT recipient or a stem cell or donor lymphocyte infusion donor (not recorded which). It is not recorded whose cells these are; they may come from a transplant donor. CDR3 coding DNA: TGTGCCAGCAGCGCCCATCCGGGGGGGGCCAGTGAAGCTTTCTTT. Residues: CASSAHPGGASEAFF.